What follows are 30 T cell receptor beta chains derived from one specimen sequenced in a study of T cell responses to AZD1222 COVID-19 vaccine. The table came from immunoSEQ multiplex PCR; TCRdb's copy has only in-frame clones and leaves some out. The sample has roughly 180,000 clones; roughly nine tenths are singletons. The starting material was peripheral blood, obtained on day 0 of AZD1222 vaccination. These receptors were obtained from an adult in good health.

The chain is built from TRBV11-2 and TRBJ2-3; 11 nucleotides match TRBD1. Trimming at V came to 4 bases and at J to 3 bases, leaving 3 bases not matched to a gene. The CDR3 totals 15 residues. Germline loops: CDR1 SGHAT, CDR2 FQNNGV. The chain's CDR3 is CASSSRDRGTDTQYF. CDR3 sequence (DNA): TGTGCCAGCAGCTCCCGGGACAGGGGGACAGATACGCAGTATTTT.

Written as DNA, the CDR3 is TGTGCCAGTACCACGGGTGGATTTAATTCACCCCTCCACTTT. Amino acid sequence: CASTTGGFNSPLHF. The chain combines TRBV19 with TRBJ1-6, with no clear D. V lost 7 bases to trimming and J lost 6 bases, with 13 bases between them. In germline, CDR1 is LNHDA, CDR2 SQIVND (reference sequence). The CDR3 contains 14 residues.

This sequence joins TRBV18 and TRBJ2-1, with 15 bases identical to TRBD2. The CDR3 is made up of 15 amino acids. V lost 8 bases, J lost 6 bases, and 5 bases stayed unmatched. CDR1 is KGHSH, CDR2 LQKENI, per germline. DNA of the CDR3: TGTGCCAGCCACGGACTAGCGGGAGGGGTCAATGAGCAGTTCTTC. This sequence encodes CASHGLAGGVNEQFF.

This rearrangement joins TRBV18 to TRBJ2-3; a weak D match, TRBD2 (6 bases). The CDR3 runs 12 residues. Germline CDR1 is KGHSH and CDR2 is LQKENI. V dropped 4 bases and J dropped 6 bases, with 8 bases sitting between them. This CDR3 is CASSLLADTQYF. CDR3 sequence (DNA): TGTGCCAGCTCACTCCTAGCGGATACGCAGTATTTT.

This chain uses TRBV29-1 with TRBJ2-5, with D perhaps given as TRBD1 or TRBD2 (5 bases each). Looked up from germline, CDR1 is SQVTM and CDR2 is ANQGSEA. This CDR3 is built from 12 residues. Between the trimmed V and J ends, which lost 3 bases and 3 bases, there was a span of 8 bases. In nucleotides, the CDR3 is TGCAGCGTTGAGAGGGGCAAAGAGACCCAGTACTTC. This encodes CSVERGKETQYF.

This chain joins TRBV27 and TRBJ1-1; D unresolved. Germline lookup yields CDR1 MNHEY and CDR2 SMNVEV (reference sequence). Deletions cut 5 bases from V and 5 bases from J, with 18 bases between. This CDR3 comprises 15 residues. As DNA, the CDR3 is TGTGCCAGCAGTCCCCGGACGCTACCGGGGACTGAAGCTTTCTTT. Translation: CASSPRTLPGTEAFF.

The gene calls are TRBV10-2 and TRBJ2-1; D is undetermined. V gave up 8 bases and J gave up 7 bases, with 12 bases separating them. Germline V gene sequence: CDR1 WSHSY, CDR2 SAAADI. CDR3 length equals 12 residues. The CDR3 bases are TGCGCCAGCCTTTGGGCGAAAAATGAGCAGTTCTTC. Encoded protein: CASLWAKNEQFF.

V and J are TRBV6-4 and TRBJ1-1; the match to TRBD1 covers 10 bases. Trimming at V came to 3 bases and at J to 5 bases, leaving 9 bases not matched to a gene. The CDR3 extends over 16 amino acids. Germline V gene lookup returns CDR1 MRHNA and CDR2 SNTAGT. This chain's CDR3 is CASSEEWTGGYTEAFF. DNA for the CDR3: TGTGCCAGCAGTGAGGAATGGACAGGGGGATATACTGAAGCTTTCTTT.

The chain employs TRBV6-5 and TRBJ1-1; no reliable D call. Trimming cost V 2 bases and J 1 base, with 5 bases left between them. Germline V gene sequence: CDR1 MNHEY, CDR2 SVGAGI. This CDR3 region has 13 residues. CDR3 DNA: TGTGCCAGCAGTTACAAGGGGAACACTGAAGCTTTCTTT. Its translation: CASSYKGNTEAFF.

V gene TRBV5-5 combines with J gene TRBJ2-7; 7 bases are shared with TRBD1. The V segment lost 3 bases and the J segment 4 bases; nucleotides outside the gene matches: 4. Germline lookup yields CDR1 SGHKS and CDR2 YYEKEE (reference sequence). The CDR3 spans 13 residues. CDR3 in amino acids: CASSWGQPYEQYF. The CDR3 DNA sequence: TGTGCCAGCAGCTGGGGACAGCCTTACGAGCAGTACTTC.

The V call is TRBV29-1, the J call TRBJ1-2, with TRBD1 matching over 8 bases. The V and J ends lost 6 bases and 4 bases, in that order; junction bases with no gene match: 10. CDR3 length equals 14 residues. From germline, CDR1 is SQVTM and CDR2 ANQGSEA. As DNA, the CDR3 is TGCAGCGTCGACCCAGGGGGCGCAGCCTATGGCTACACCTTC. This encodes CSVDPGGAAYGYTF.

J is TRBJ2-7 and V is TRBV11-3, with 12 positions matching TRBD2. With V trimmed by 1 base and J by 5 bases, 6 bases remained unmatched. The CDR3 loop spans 16 amino acids. Germline CDR1 reads SGHNT; CDR2 reads YENEEA. The CDR3 DNA sequence: TGTGCCAGCAGCTTAGGACTAGCGGGAGAGGCTCACGAGCAGTACTTC. Protein: CASSLGLAGEAHEQYF.

Ten or more counts support this clone. The gene calls are TRBV7-3 and TRBJ1-6; TRBD1 agrees at 8 bases. Losses at the gene ends were 3 bases for V and 8 bases for J; bases not matched to a gene: 0. CDR1 is SGHTA, CDR2 FQGTGA, per germline. This CDR3 region has 13 residues. The DNA for the CDR3 is TGTGCCAGCAGCTTGACAGGGGATTCACCCCTCCACTTT. It is translated as CASSLTGDSPLHF.

The chain recombines TRBV2 with TRBJ2-1; the D is unclear. Germline loops: CDR1 SNHLY, CDR2 FYNNEI. V shed 3 bases and J shed 0 bases, with 9 bases lying between them. This CDR3 comprises 15 residues. CDR3 amino acids: CASSDLRSSYNEQFF. CDR3 DNA: TGTGCCAGCAGTGATTTGCGGAGCTCCTACAATGAGCAGTTCTTC.

CDR3 nucleotide sequence: TGTGCCAGCTCACCGCGGCCGGACAGGGCCTACGAGCAGTACTTC. Its translation: CASSPRPDRAYEQYF. This chain joins TRBV18 and TRBJ2-7, with 8 bases matching TRBD1. This CDR3 region has 15 residues. Per germline, CDR1 KGHSH and CDR2 LQKENI. The trim removed 3 bases at V and 2 bases at J, leaving 6 bases unmatched.

This chain links TRBV11-2 with TRBJ1-2, with 7 bases matching TRBD1. The CDR3 extends over 17 amino acids. Unmatched junction bases numbered 16, after V lost 5 bases and J lost 4 bases. Germline V gene data show CDR1 as SGHAT and CDR2 as FQNNGV. CDR3 loop: CASSPTSGQTLIYGYTF. CDR3 bases: TGTGCCAGCAGCCCGACCTCGGGACAGACCCTTATCTATGGCTACACCTTC.

This chain connects TRBV18 to TRBJ2-7; D is ambiguous. V was shortened by 6 bases and J by 6 bases, with 18 bases between the two germline ends. Germline CDR1 and CDR2: KGHSH and LQKENI. The CDR3 covers 14 residues. CDR3 region: CASSSGTEGGEQYF. As DNA, the CDR3 is TGTGCCAGCTCCTCCGGCACGGAAGGCGGCGAGCAGTACTTC.

The chain has TRBV29-1 and TRBJ2-2; TRBD1 is a possible D gene (6 bases). Germline CDR1 SQVTM, CDR2 ANQGSEA. This CDR3 spans 14 amino acids. V was cut by 7 bases and J by 1 base, with 13 bases left in between. The CDR3 nucleotides are TGCAGCGCTGGCCAGGGGCGGAACACCGGGGAGCTGTTTTTT. Its translation: CSAGQGRNTGELFF.

This clone is a singleton in its sample. The chain is built from TRBV19 and TRBJ1-5; TRBD1 matches 7 bases. Germline V lookup: CDR1 LNHDA, CDR2 SQIVND (reference sequence). The CDR3 length is 15 residues. J lost 3 bases, V lost 7 bases, and 9 bases had no gene match. The DNA for the CDR3 is TGTGCCAGTAAAGGAGGGGGCCCCAACAATCAGCCCCAGCATTTT. Protein sequence: CASKGGGPNNQPQHF. Combining the CDR3 with reference TRBV19 and TRBJ1-5 gives the whole variable domain DGGITQSPKYLFRKEGQNVTLSCEQNLNHDAMYWYRQDPGQGLRLIYYSQIVNDFQKGDIAEGYSVSREKKESFPLTVTSAQKNPTAFYLCASKGGGPNNQPQHFGDGTRLSIL.

The sample holds one count of this clone. This chain connects TRBV7-9 to TRBJ2-5; 11 bases fit TRBD2. The CDR3 has 14 residues. Unmatched junction bases numbered 6, after V lost 8 bases and J lost 4 bases. From germline, CDR1 is SEHNR and CDR2 FQNEAQ (reference sequence). CDR3 bases: TGTGCCAGCGAACTAGCGGGAGTATCAGAGACCCAGTACTTC. Amino acid sequence: CASELAGVSETQYF.

The V gene is TRBV5-1, the J gene TRBJ1-2; TRBD1 might be the D (5 bases). CDR1 and CDR2 (germline): SGHRS, YFSETQ. The length of the CDR3 is 12 residues. Trimming shortened V by 5 bases and J by 2 bases, and 7 bases separated the two germline ends. The CDR3 bases are TGCGCCAGCAGGGGGGAAAACTATGGCTACACCTTC. As protein: CASRGENYGYTF.

This chain links TRBV6-5 with TRBJ2-7; possibly TRBD1 for D (6 bases). Trimming took off 6 bases at V and 3 bases at J, with 9 bases between the two ends. Germline-derived CDR1 and CDR2 are MNHEY and SVGAGI. The CDR3 is 12 amino acids. For the CDR3, the DNA is TGTGCCAGCAGATTGACAGGCTACGAGCAGTACTTC. It encodes CASRLTGYEQYF.

This clone was detected only once. In nucleotides, the CDR3 is TGTGCCAGCAGCTTAACTACGGGGTTGGGAGCTTTCTTT. It specifies CASSLTTGLGAFF. This chain links TRBV7-3 with TRBJ1-1; D gene ambiguous. The ends were cut back, 0 bases at V and 10 bases at J, with 12 bases in the middle. CDR1 is SGHTA, CDR2 FQGTGA, per germline. There are 13 residues in the CDR3.

V is TRBV10-3 and J is TRBJ2-7; a weak D match, TRBD1 (6 bases). Trimming left V 3 bases short and J 4 bases short, with 10 bases between. Germline V gene lookup returns CDR1 ENHRY and CDR2 SYGVKD. CDR3 length: 13 residues. The CDR3 region is CAISDGRGYEQYF. CDR3 bases: TGTGCCATCAGTGACGGCAGGGGATACGAGCAGTACTTC.

The chain is built from TRBV27 and TRBJ2-1; unclear D gene. The CDR3 has 18 amino acids. Germline V CDR1 and CDR2: MNHEY, SMNVEV (reference sequence). V lost 2 bases and J 3 bases, leaving 20 bases between the germline ends. The CDR3 loop reads CASSLPSISPDLYNEQFF. The CDR3, as DNA: TGTGCCAGCAGTTTACCCTCCATATCACCAGACCTCTACAATGAGCAGTTCTTC.

The CDR3 sequence: CASSPEEGRKNIQYF. The DNA of the CDR3 is TGTGCCAGCAGCCCCGAAGAGGGGCGCAAAAACATTCAGTACTTC. The chain recombines TRBV9 with TRBJ2-4; D is possibly TRBD1 or TRBD2 (5 bases each). Germline-derived CDR1 and CDR2 are SGDLS and YYNGEE. The CDR3 is made up of 15 amino acids. Trimming removed 4 bases from V and 3 bases from J, with 14 bases in between. Drawing the rest from reference TRBV9 and TRBJ2-4, the complete variable domain is DSGVTQTPKHLITATGQRVTLRCSPRSGDLSVYWYQQSLDQGLQFLIQYYNGEERAKGNILERFSAQQFPDLHSELNLSSLELGDSALYFCASSPEEGRKNIQYFGAGTRLSVL.

The V call is TRBV18, the J call TRBJ2-5; 8 bases are shared with TRBD1. J lost 1 base, V lost 5 bases, and 3 bases had no gene match. Per germline, CDR1 KGHSH and CDR2 LQKENI. This CDR3 region has 14 residues. In DNA, the CDR3 is TGTGCCAGCTCATCGGACAGGGCCCAAGAGACCCAGTACTTC. Translating gives CASSSDRAQETQYF.

The rearrangement joins TRBV14 to TRBJ2-7, with D tentatively TRBD1 (5 bases). CDR1 is SGHDN and CDR2 is FVKESK in the germline V gene. The CDR3 runs 12 residues. Trimming removed 4 bases at V and 3 bases at J, with 7 bases between. DNA of the CDR3: TGTGCCAGCAGCCCCCAGGGCTACGAGCAGTACTTC. This encodes CASSPQGYEQYF.

The chain couples TRBV30 to TRBJ1-2; D may be TRBD1 (5 bases). The CDR3 spans 13 residues. Per the germline V gene, CDR1 is GTSNPN and CDR2 is SVGIG (reference sequence). V lost 5 bases and J 8 bases, leaving 18 bases between the germline ends. CDR3 loop: CAWGPDTEGGYTF. The CDR3 DNA is TGTGCCTGGGGCCCCGACACTGAGGGGGGCTACACCTTC.

This clone was observed a handful of times. An end of the junction does not agree with germline; a read error may underlie this. The chain uses TRBV18 and TRBJ1-6, with no clear D. Per the germline V gene, CDR1 is KGHSH and CDR2 is LQKENI. The CDR3 extends over 16 amino acids. In DNA, the CDR3 is TGTGCCAGCTCACCGGGATCCGATCCCTACAATTCACCCCTCCACTTT. This codes for CASSPGSDPYNSPLHF.